Detailed here is one TCR beta chain. These data belong to a study of cytomegalovirus exposure and HLA in healthy donors. This CDR3 region has 15 residues. Germline CDR1 and CDR2: SGHRS and YFSETQ. Trimming took off 0 bases at V and 4 bases at J, with 10 bases between the two ends. Researchers ran the PCR with 60 Vbeta and 13 Jbeta primers. The protocol was immunoSEQ multiplex PCR, while the TCRdb copy is restricted to in-frame clones and leaves out a portion. The sample lists about 180,000 clones, about 82% occurring once. Source material: PBMCs. The receptor comes from a man aged 18 to 35 in good health and CMV-seronegative. The chain recombines TRBV5-1 with TRBJ2-2, with D possibly matching TRBD1 (5 bases). This chain's CDR3 is CASSLAGKSTGELFF. The CDR3 bases are TGCGCCAGCAGCTTGGCAGGGAAGAGCACCGGGGAGCTGTTTTTT.